A selection of T cell receptor beta chains follows, all from one sample in a study of blood T cell repertoires in COVID-19. Produced via immunoSEQ multiplex PCR; TCRdb's table is partial and in-frame only. The sample holds about 200,000 clones; just under 85% are singletons and the top ten take 0.8% to 0.95%. Specimen: peripheral blood. The receptors shown here come from a man between 60 and 70 years old with COVID-19, enrolled during active disease. CDR3s include the opening cysteine and the closing phenylalanine or tryptophan. A D gene is named only where the DNA matches it firmly. Not every row has a clone size; where given, it reads once, few, many or a size class.

J: TRBJ2-4; V: TRBV7-9; D: -; size: -; DNA: TGTGCCAGCAGCCCCACGCAACTAGCCAAAAACATTCAGTACTTC; CDR3: CASSPTQLAKNIQYF
J: TRBJ2-7; V: TRBV4-2; D: -; size: -; DNA: TGTGCCAGCAGCCGTGCACGAGGGGCGGGGAACGAGCAGTACTTC; CDR3: CASSRARGAGNEQYF
J: TRBJ2-1; V: TRBV27; D: TRBD2; size: -; DNA: TGTGCCAGCAGTTTAGCGGGAGTTAAGCACAATGAGCAGTTCTTC; CDR3: CASSLAGVKHNEQFF
J: TRBJ2-3; V: TRBV10-3; D: -; size: -; DNA: TGTGCCATCAGTCTTCGCACAGATACGCAGTATTTT; CDR3: CAISLRTDTQYF
J: TRBJ1-2; V: TRBV6-1; D: -; size: -; DNA: TGTGCCAGCAGTGAAGGGGGCAGGGGCCCAAACTATGGCTACACCTTC; CDR3: CASSEGGRGPNYGYTF
J: TRBJ2-5; V: TRBV6-1; D: -; size: -; DNA: TGTGCCAGCAGTGAAGGGCAGGGAGGAGAGACCCAGTACTTC; CDR3: CASSEGQGGETQYF
J: TRBJ1-1; V: TRBV7-2; D: -; size: -; DNA: TGTGCCAGCAGCCGTCGGGGGGCTGAAGCTTTCTTT; CDR3: CASSRRGAEAFF
J: TRBJ2-1; V: TRBV24-1; D: -; size: once; DNA: TGTGCCACCAGTGACTCTGTCCACAATGAGCAGTTCTTC; CDR3: CATSDSVHNEQFF
J: TRBJ2-2; V: TRBV6-5; D: TRBD1; size: few; DNA: TGTGCCAGCAGTTTGGACAGGGCCACCGGGGAGCTGTTTTTT; CDR3: CASSLDRATGELFF
J: TRBJ1-2; V: TRBV5-1; D: -; size: -; DNA: TGCGCCAGCAGCCTGGATGTGGGACTCGGAAACTATGGCTACACCTTC; CDR3: CASSLDVGLGNYGYTF
J: TRBJ2-5; V: TRBV6-5; D: -; size: -; DNA: TGTGCCAGCAGTCTCCCCGGAGAGACCCAGTACTTC; CDR3: CASSLPGETQYF
J: TRBJ1-6; V: TRBV9; D: -; size: few; DNA: TGTGCCAGCAGCGTCTCAATGGGGAGGCTTCGGCATTCACCCCTCCACTTT; CDR3: CASSVSMGRLRHSPLHF
J: TRBJ2-1; V: TRBV7-6; D: TRBD2; size: -; DNA: TGTGCCAGCAGCTTACTGCCGGGACTAGCGCGAAACAATGAGCAGTTCTTC; CDR3: CASSLLPGLARNNEQFF
J: TRBJ2-3; V: TRBV12-5; D: TRBD1; size: -; DNA: TGTGCTAGTGGTTTGTTGGGAGAGACAGGGCCCATGTTTAGTACAGATACGCAGTATTTT; CDR3: CASGLLGETGPMFSTDTQYF
J: TRBJ1-1; V: TRBV30; D: TRBD1; size: -; DNA: TGTGCCTGGAGGTTCACCGGGACAGCAGCTTTCTTT; CDR3: CAWRFTGTAAFF
J: TRBJ2-6; V: TRBV20-1; D: -; size: -; DNA: TGCAGTGCCCGCGCGGCCAACGTCCTGACTTTC; CDR3: CSARAANVLTF
J: TRBJ2-2; V: TRBV29-1; D: -; size: -; DNA: TGCAGCGTTGAAGGGGGGCAGCTGAACACCGGGGAGCTGTTTTTT; CDR3: CSVEGGQLNTGELFF
J: TRBJ2-3; V: TRBV7-8; D: -; size: once; DNA: TGTGCCAGCAGCTTAGCACTCACAGATACGCAGTATTTT; CDR3: CASSLALTDTQYF
J: TRBJ1-5; V: TRBV11-2; D: -; size: -; DNA: TGTGCCAGCAGCCCGCCGGGTTCACATCAGCCCCAGCATTTT; CDR3: CASSPPGSHQPQHF
J: TRBJ2-5; V: TRBV10-3; D: TRBD2; size: -; DNA: TGTGCCATCAAACCCGGGGAGGGAAGGGAGACCCAGTACTTC; CDR3: CAIKPGEGRETQYF
J: TRBJ1-1; V: TRBV30; D: -; size: -; DNA: TGTGCCTCAGGCCGTAGAGGGACTGAAGCTTTCTTT; CDR3: CASGRRGTEAFF
J: TRBJ2-1; V: TRBV5-4; D: -; size: -; DNA: TGTGCCAGCAGGGTTGTAGGGGGCAATGAGCAGTTCTTC; CDR3: CASRVVGGNEQFF
J: TRBJ1-5; V: TRBV27; D: -; size: -; DNA: TGTGCCAGCAGTTTAGTTGACAGTAATCAGCCCCAGCATTTT; CDR3: CASSLVDSNQPQHF
J: TRBJ1-1; V: TRBV28; D: -; size: few; DNA: TGTGCCAGCAGTTTATTGAAGCCAACGAACACTGAAGCTTTCTTT; CDR3: CASSLLKPTNTEAFF
J: TRBJ2-1; V: TRBV5-1; D: TRBD2; size: -; DNA: TGCGCCAGCGGAAAACTAGCGGGAGCTTACAATGAGCAGTTCTTC; CDR3: CASGKLAGAYNEQFF
J: TRBJ1-2; V: TRBV28; D: -; size: -; DNA: TGTGCCAGCAGCCCGAGGCAGGGCGCATATGGCTACACCTTC; CDR3: CASSPRQGAYGYTF
J: TRBJ1-2; V: TRBV5-1; D: TRBD1; size: -; DNA: TGCGCCAGCAGCACCTTGACAGGGGGTGGCTACACCTTC; CDR3: CASSTLTGGGYTF
J: TRBJ1-3; V: TRBV7-9; D: TRBD1; size: -; DNA: TGTGCCAGCAGCTTAGAGGGACAGGGGACAAACACCATATATTTT; CDR3: CASSLEGQGTNTIYF
J: TRBJ2-2; V: TRBV19; D: -; size: -; DNA: TGTGCCAGTAGTATAGATCTCGGGCAGGGTGGCCCCGGGGAGCTGTTTTTT; CDR3: CASSIDLGQGGPGELFF
J: TRBJ1-3; V: TRBV7-9; D: -; size: -; DNA: TGTGCCAGCAGCCCCCCGCTCAGCACCATATATTTT; CDR3: CASSPPLSTIYF
J: TRBJ2-7; V: TRBV15; D: TRBD1; size: -; DNA: TGTGCCACCAGCAGAGCGGACAGGAGCTCCTACGAGCAGTACTTC; CDR3: CATSRADRSSYEQYF
J: TRBJ1-5; V: TRBV19; D: -; size: -; DNA: TGTGCCAGTAGTATCGTGAGTAGTCAGGGCAATCAGCCCCAGCATTTT; CDR3: CASSIVSSQGNQPQHF
J: TRBJ1-5; V: TRBV6-5; D: -; size: -; DNA: TGTGCCAGCAGCGAGGCTGGATATCAGCCCCAGCATTTT; CDR3: CASSEAGYQPQHF
J: TRBJ2-1; V: TRBV6-2/TRBV6-3; D: TRBD2; size: -; DNA: TGTGCCAGCAGTTCCCAGGGAGGGCGAAATGAGCAGTTCTTC; CDR3: CASSSQGGRNEQFF
J: TRBJ1-2; V: TRBV7-9; D: TRBD1; size: -; DNA: TGTGCCAGCAGCTTAGGGACAGGGGCCGACTATGGCTACACCTTC; CDR3: CASSLGTGADYGYTF
J: TRBJ1-3; V: TRBV12-3/TRBV12-4; D: TRBD1; size: -; DNA: TGTGCCAGCAGTACAACAGGGGACACCATATATTTT; CDR3: CASSTTGDTIYF
J: TRBJ2-5; V: TRBV29-1; D: TRBD1; size: many; DNA: TGCAGCTTTTCGTTGGCGGGACAGGGGACCCAGTACTTC; CDR3: CSFSLAGQGTQYF
J: TRBJ2-7; V: TRBV19; D: TRBD2; size: -; DNA: TGTGCCACTAACCGTCGGGACGGGGGGGTCTACGAGCAGTACTTC; CDR3: CATNRRDGGVYEQYF
J: TRBJ1-3; V: TRBV7-2; D: -; size: -; DNA: TGTGCCAGCAGTCGGGGAAACACCATATATTTT; CDR3: CASSRGNTIYF
J: TRBJ1-2; V: TRBV6-5; D: TRBD1; size: few; DNA: TGTGCCAGCAGGTTACAGGGGGCCGGCTATGGCTACACCTTC; CDR3: CASRLQGAGYGYTF
J: TRBJ2-7; V: TRBV5-1; D: -; size: -; DNA: TGCGCCAGCAGCTTATCCAGGGATCAGGGCGAGCAGTACTTC; CDR3: CASSLSRDQGEQYF
J: TRBJ1-1; V: TRBV6-4; D: -; size: -; DNA: TGTGCCAGCAGTGAGGGGGGGGTCGCTGAAGCTTTCTTT; CDR3: CASSEGGVAEAFF
J: TRBJ2-1; V: TRBV5-1; D: TRBD2; size: -; DNA: TGCGCCACCCAGGGACTAGCGGGATCCAATGAGCAGTTCTTC; CDR3: CATQGLAGSNEQFF
J: TRBJ1-3; V: TRBV7-9; D: -; size: few; DNA: TGTGCCAGCAGCTTATCTGGGACAGGAAACACCATATATTTT; CDR3: CASSLSGTGNTIYF
J: TRBJ1-5; V: TRBV12-5; D: -; size: -; DNA: TGTGCTAGTGGTTTGGGACAGCGGGGTCAGCCCCAGCATTTT; CDR3: CASGLGQRGQPQHF
J: TRBJ1-2; V: TRBV3-1/TRBV3-2; D: -; size: -; DNA: TGTGCCAGCAGCCAAGAATCGGGGGGCCACACCTTC; CDR3: CASSQESGGHTF
J: TRBJ1-3; V: TRBV19; D: -; size: -; DNA: TGTGCCAGTAGTATCGAGGGATCTGGAAACACCATATATTTT; CDR3: CASSIEGSGNTIYF
J: TRBJ2-6; V: TRBV5-4; D: -; size: once; DNA: TGTGCCAGCAGCTTGTATCGCGTCTCTGGGGCCAACGTCCTGACTTTC; CDR3: CASSLYRVSGANVLTF
J: TRBJ1-3; V: TRBV10-2; D: TRBD1; size: -; DNA: TGCGCCAGCAGTGAGTTGGGACAGGGTCCTGGAAACACCATATATTTT; CDR3: CASSELGQGPGNTIYF
J: TRBJ1-2; V: TRBV6-6; D: TRBD1; size: -; DNA: TGTGCCACCAGGGGGGGAGCCTATGGCTACACCTTC; CDR3: CATRGGAYGYTF
J: TRBJ2-1; V: TRBV7-9; D: -; size: -; DNA: TGTGCCAGCAGCTCGCCGTACAGGGCCAGCTCCTACAATGAGCAGTTCTTC; CDR3: CASSSPYRASSYNEQFF
J: TRBJ2-2; V: TRBV7-2; D: TRBD1; size: -; DNA: TGTGCCAGCAGACGAAGGGACAGGGTCACCGGGGAGCTGTTTTTT; CDR3: CASRRRDRVTGELFF
J: TRBJ1-6; V: TRBV2; D: -; size: -; DNA: TGTGCCAGCGACGGGGGTGATTCACCCCTCCACTTT; CDR3: CASDGGDSPLHF
J: TRBJ2-4; V: TRBV5-1; D: -; size: -; DNA: TGCGCCAGCAGCTTGGCCCTAGGAGGGACGCTAAAAAACATTCAGTACTTC; CDR3: CASSLALGGTLKNIQYF
J: TRBJ2-7; V: TRBV14; D: -; size: -; DNA: TGTGCCAGCAGCCAACAGCCCGGAGACTACGAGCAGTACTTC; CDR3: CASSQQPGDYEQYF
J: TRBJ2-1; V: TRBV28; D: -; size: -; DNA: TGTGCCAGCAGTGGGGCCCGTTGGGCACTTAACCTCAATGAGCAGTTCTTC; CDR3: CASSGARWALNLNEQFF
J: TRBJ2-1; V: TRBV15; D: -; size: few; DNA: TGTGCCACCAGCAATGGCACTAGCTCCTACAATGAGCAGTTCTTC; CDR3: CATSNGTSSYNEQFF
J: TRBJ1-1; V: TRBV3-1/TRBV3-2; D: TRBD1; size: -; DNA: TGTGCCAGCAGCCACAGACAGGGGAACACTGAAGCTTTCTTT; CDR3: CASSHRQGNTEAFF
J: TRBJ2-3; V: TRBV5-1; D: TRBD1; size: -; DNA: TGCGCCAGCAGCTTAGGACAGGACTTTAGCACAGATACGCAGTATTTT; CDR3: CASSLGQDFSTDTQYF
J: TRBJ1-1; V: TRBV6-5; D: -; size: -; DNA: TGTGCCAGCAGAACCAGGGGGAACACTGAAGCTTTCTTT; CDR3: CASRTRGNTEAFF